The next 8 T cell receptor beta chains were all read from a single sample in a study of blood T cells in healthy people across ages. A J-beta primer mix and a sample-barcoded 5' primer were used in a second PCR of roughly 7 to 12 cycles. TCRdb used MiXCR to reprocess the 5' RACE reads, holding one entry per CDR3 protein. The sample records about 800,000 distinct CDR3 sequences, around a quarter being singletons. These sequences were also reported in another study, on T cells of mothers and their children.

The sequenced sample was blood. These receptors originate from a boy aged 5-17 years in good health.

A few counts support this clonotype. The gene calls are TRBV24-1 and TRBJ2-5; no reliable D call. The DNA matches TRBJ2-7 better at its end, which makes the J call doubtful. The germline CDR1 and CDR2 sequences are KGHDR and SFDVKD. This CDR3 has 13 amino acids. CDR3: CATSDPGSYEQYF. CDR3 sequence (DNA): TGTGCCACCAGTGACCCCGGGTCCTACGAGCAGTACTTC.

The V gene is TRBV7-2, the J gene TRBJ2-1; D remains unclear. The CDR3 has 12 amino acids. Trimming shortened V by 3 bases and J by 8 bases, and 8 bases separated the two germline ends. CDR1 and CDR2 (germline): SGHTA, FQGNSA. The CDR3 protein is CASSFYADEQFF. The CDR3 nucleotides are TGTGCCAGCAGCTTCTACGCCGATGAGCAGTTCTTC.

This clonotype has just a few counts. The CDR3 loop reads CASIETLYTEAFF. The DNA for the CDR3 is TGTGCCAGCATCGAGACCTTATACACTGAAGCTTTCTTT. This chain connects TRBV2 to TRBJ1-1; D unclear. Germline V lookup: CDR1 SNHLY, CDR2 FYNNEI. The CDR3 consists of 13 residues. V lost 7 bases and J lost 3, with 12 bases in between.

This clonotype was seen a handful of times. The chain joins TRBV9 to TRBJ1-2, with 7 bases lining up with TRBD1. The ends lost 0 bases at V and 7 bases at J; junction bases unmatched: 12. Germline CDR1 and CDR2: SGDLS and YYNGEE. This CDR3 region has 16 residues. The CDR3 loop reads CASSVASPGTEGGYTF. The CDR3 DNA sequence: TGTGCCAGCAGCGTAGCAAGTCCGGGGACAGAGGGTGGCTACACCTTC.

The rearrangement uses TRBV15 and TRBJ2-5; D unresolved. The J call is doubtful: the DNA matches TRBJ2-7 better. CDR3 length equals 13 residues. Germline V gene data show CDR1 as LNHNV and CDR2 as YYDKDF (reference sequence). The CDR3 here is CATSLDATYEQYF. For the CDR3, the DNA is TGTGCCACCAGCCTAGACGCAACCTACGAGCAGTACTTC.

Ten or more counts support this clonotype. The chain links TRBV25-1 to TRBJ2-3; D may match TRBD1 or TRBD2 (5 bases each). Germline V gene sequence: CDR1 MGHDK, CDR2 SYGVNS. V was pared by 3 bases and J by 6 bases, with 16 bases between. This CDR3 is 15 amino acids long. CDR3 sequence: CASSERWGTWDTQYF. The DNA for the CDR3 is TGTGCCAGCAGTGAGCGTTGGGGGACCTGGGATACGCAGTATTTT.

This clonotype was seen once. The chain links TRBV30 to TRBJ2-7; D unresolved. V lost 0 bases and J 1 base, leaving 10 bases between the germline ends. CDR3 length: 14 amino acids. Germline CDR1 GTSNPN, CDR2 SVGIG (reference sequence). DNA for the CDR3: TGTGCCTGGAGTGTAGCCCGTCAGTCCTACGAGCAGTACTTC. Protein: CAWSVARQSYEQYF.

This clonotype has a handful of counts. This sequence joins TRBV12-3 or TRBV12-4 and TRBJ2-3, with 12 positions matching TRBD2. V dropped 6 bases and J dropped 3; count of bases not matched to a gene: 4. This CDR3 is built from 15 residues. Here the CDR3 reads CASRLTSGRTDTQYF. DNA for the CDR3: TGTGCCAGCAGGCTTACTAGCGGGAGGACAGATACGCAGTATTTT.